The 18 T cell receptor beta chains reported below all come from one sample, sequenced in a study of beta chain features in type 1 diabetes. Expressed TCRB transcripts were sequenced after all isolated RNA was converted to cDNA. The protocol was immunoSEQ multiplex PCR, while the TCRdb copy is restricted to in-frame clones and leaves out a portion. Counted here are under 500,000 clones, about 29% occurring once; the ten biggest clones make up around 0.065%. Sample: naive CD4+ T cells from blood. These receptors came from a man aged 18 to 35 in good health.

The chain couples TRBV7-2 to TRBJ2-7, with no clear D. The CDR3 is made up of 11 amino acids. V dropped 6 bases and J dropped 4 bases, with 7 bases sitting between them. CDR1 is SGHTA and CDR2 is FQGNSA in the germline V gene. The CDR3 nucleotides read TGTGCCAGCAGGTCAGAATACGAGCAGTACTTC. This encodes CASRSEYEQYF.

The genes are TRBV30 and TRBJ1-3; TRBD1 agrees at 8 bases. Germline CDR1 and CDR2: GTSNPN and SVGIG (reference sequence). The CDR3 has 14 amino acids. Trimming took 3 bases from V and 7 from J; bases not matched to a gene: 8. In DNA, the CDR3 is TGTGCCTGGAGCGACGGACAGGGACGGAACACCATATATTTT. Translated, it gives CAWSDGQGRNTIYF.

The chain links TRBV23-1 to TRBJ2-2; 11 positions match TRBD1. TRBV23-1 is an open reading frame whose function is uncertain. CDR3 length: 17 amino acids. V was clipped by 6 bases and J by 3 bases; unmatched bases: 9. Written as DNA, the CDR3 is TGCGCCAGCAGACAACCGAGGACAGGGGGCCACACCGGGGAGCTGTTTTTT. Translation gives CASRQPRTGGHTGELFF.

This clone was seen a single time. This chain links TRBV20-1 with TRBJ2-1; D possibly corresponds to TRBD2 (5 bases). The germline V and J ends were trimmed by 6 bases and 5 bases, with 5 bases remaining between them. CDR3 length equals 10 residues. Germline assignment: CDR1 DFQATT and CDR2 SNEGSKA (reference sequence). In nucleotides, the CDR3 is TGCAGTGCGGGAGACAATGAGCAGTTCTTC. It codes for CSAGDNEQFF.

Comments on this clone: This specimen includes other DNA sequences encoding the same CDR3. V is TRBV2 and J is TRBJ2-7; D not certain. This CDR3 has 10 amino acids. The germline CDR1 and CDR2 sequences are SNHLY and FYNNEI. Trimming shortened V by 6 bases and J by 2 bases, and 2 bases separated the two germline ends. CDR3 amino acids: CASRTYEQYF. The CDR3 nucleotides read TGTGCCAGCAGAACCTACGAGCAGTACTTC.

Only a few counts were recorded for this clone. The chain couples TRBV28 to TRBJ2-3; D remains ambiguous. Germline V CDR1 and CDR2: MDHEN, SYDVKM. This CDR3 is 12 amino acids long. V gave up 8 bases and J gave up 7 bases, with 13 bases separating them. The chain's CDR3 is CASASSWYTQYF. The CDR3 DNA reads TGTGCCAGCGCCAGCTCGTGGTATACGCAGTATTTT.

The rearrangement uses TRBV5-1 and TRBJ1-1; 9 bases align to TRBD1. The ends lost 5 bases at V and 4 bases at J; junction bases unmatched: 6. The CDR3 is 14 residues long. Germline lookup yields CDR1 SGHRS and CDR2 YFSETQ. CDR3 loop: CASSEQGASTEAFF. The CDR3 bases are TGCGCCAGCAGTGAACAGGGGGCGAGCACTGAAGCTTTCTTT.

The chain joins TRBV7-9 to TRBJ2-7; 9 bases are a match to TRBD2. Germline values: CDR1 SEHNR, CDR2 FQNEAQ (reference sequence). This CDR3 contains 11 residues. CDR3 nucleotides: TGTTCAGCGGGAGGAGGGTACGAGCAGTACTTC. Protein: CSAGGGYEQYF.

This clone was seen a few times. V usage is TRBV7-9 and J usage is TRBJ2-1; D unresolved. Germline CDR1 reads SEHNR; CDR2 reads FQNEAQ (reference sequence). Trimming removed 2 bases from V and 7 bases from J, with 12 bases in between. The CDR3 has 14 residues. For the CDR3, the DNA is TGTGCCAGCAGCTTACCCTATTTGGGGAATGAGCAGTTCTTC. It is translated as CASSLPYLGNEQFF.

This sequence joins TRBV5-4 and TRBJ2-2, with 11 bases identical to TRBD1. The germline gives CDR1 SGHNT, CDR2 YYREEE (reference sequence). The V and J ends lost 4 bases and 7 bases, in that order; junction bases with no gene match: 6. The length of the CDR3 is 15 residues. The DNA for the CDR3 is TGTGCCAGCAGCGCTGGACAGGGGGCGAACGGGGAGCTGTTTTTT. It specifies CASSAGQGANGELFF.

This clone was detected only a few times. The chain uses TRBV29-1 and TRBJ2-1; possible D gene TRBD2, 5 bases. Germline assignment: CDR1 SQVTM and CDR2 ANQGSEA. The CDR3 runs 14 residues. Trimming removed 7 bases at V and 3 bases at J, with 16 bases between. CDR3 DNA sequence: TGCAGCGCCTTGGAGGTCCCCCACTACAATGAGCAGTTCTTC. Translation: CSALEVPHYNEQFF.

About this clone itself: Other DNA sequences in this specimen translate into the identical CDR3. The gene calls are TRBV25-1 and TRBJ1-2; D gene uncertain. Per germline, CDR1 MGHDK and CDR2 SYGVNS. The length of the CDR3 is 12 residues. With 4 bases removed from V and 4 bases from J, the gap between germline ends came to 7 bases. CDR3 coding DNA: TGTGCCAGCAGTGGGACGGGCTATGGCTACACCTTC. Encoded protein: CASSGTGYGYTF.

This sequence joins TRBV11-2 and TRBJ2-5; 9 nucleotides line up with TRBD2. V lost 5 bases and J lost 4; bases outside the gene matches: 5. The CDR3 totals 14 residues. The germline CDR1 and CDR2 sequences are SGHAT and FQNNGV. The chain's CDR3 is CASSLGLARETQYF. For the CDR3, the DNA is TGTGCCAGCAGCCTCGGACTAGCGAGAGAGACCCAGTACTTC. The variable domain in full, with the rest retrieved from reference TRBV11-2 and TRBJ2-5, is EAGVAQSPRYKIIEKRQSVAFWCNPISGHATLYWYQQILGQGPKLLIQFQNNGVVDDSQLPKDRFSAERLKGVDSTLKIQPAKLEDSAVYLCASSLGLARETQYFGPGTRLLVL.

This clone has more than one count but fewer than ten. The chain uses TRBV29-1 and TRBJ2-1; possible D gene TRBD2, 6 bases. The CDR3 covers 13 residues. Trimming pared 7 bases from V and 0 bases from J, leaving 10 bases between. Germline V CDR1 and CDR2: SQVTM, ANQGSEA. This CDR3 is CSGREDSYNEQFF. CDR3 in DNA: TGCAGCGGTAGGGAGGACTCCTACAATGAGCAGTTCTTC.

This chain connects TRBV7-9 to TRBJ1-1, with no clear D. Germline V gene sequence: CDR1 SEHNR, CDR2 FQNEAQ (reference sequence). The V end lost 4 bases, the J end lost 5 bases, and 8 bases lay between the germline ends. The CDR3 runs to 12 residues. In nucleotides, the CDR3 is TGTGCCAGCAGCTCAGTCAGAACTGAAGCTTTCTTT. This codes for CASSSVRTEAFF. The full variable domain, its missing parts supplied by reference TRBV7-9 and TRBJ1-1, is DTGVSQNPRHKITKRGQNVTFRCDPISEHNRLYWYRQTLGQGPEFLTYFQNEAQLEKSRLLSDRFSAERPKGSFSTLEIQRTEQGDSAMYLCASSSVRTEAFFGQGTRLTVV.

The chain uses TRBV18 and TRBJ2-1; possible D gene TRBD1, 6 bases. V dropped 0 bases and J dropped 4 bases, with 10 bases sitting between them. The CDR3 totals 15 residues. CDR1 and CDR2 (germline): KGHSH, LQKENI. The CDR3 DNA is TGTGCCAGCTCACCACCCGGGACACTGTACAATGAGCAGTTCTTC. It codes for CASSPPGTLYNEQFF.

This rearrangement joins TRBV29-1 to TRBJ2-2, with D hard to call. V lost 5 bases and J lost 2, with 12 bases in between. CDR3 length: 14 amino acids. Per the germline V gene, CDR1 is SQVTM and CDR2 is ANQGSEA. The CDR3: CSVSVHRNTGELFF. Written as DNA, the CDR3 is TGCAGCGTTTCAGTCCACCGAAACACCGGGGAGCTGTTTTTT.

This clone has a handful of counts. The chain joins TRBV5-4 to TRBJ2-5, with D perhaps being TRBD1 or TRBD2 (6 bases each). The CDR3 is 13 residues long. The V and J ends lost 2 bases and 4 bases respectively, with 9 bases between them. Germline CDR1 SGHNT, CDR2 YYREEE (reference sequence). The CDR3 DNA follows: TGTGCCAGCAGCTTATCGGGGGCAGAGACCCAGTACTTC. Translating gives CASSLSGAETQYF.